Presented here are 21 T cell receptor beta chains from one specimen sequenced in a study of cytomegalovirus exposure and HLA in healthy donors. The PCR used 60 Vbeta and 13 Jbeta primers. Data came from immunoSEQ multiplex PCR; TCRdb stores just in-frame clones and leaves some out. The sample carries over 150,000 clones, about 71% recorded once. The sample consisted of PBMCs. The receptors originated from a man aged 50 to 59 in good health and CMV-seronegative.

The V gene is TRBV6-6, the J gene TRBJ1-2; 7 positions match TRBD1. Trimming took 2 bases from V and 5 from J; bases not matched to a gene: 11. In germline, CDR1 is MNHNY, CDR2 SVGAGI (reference sequence). The CDR3 runs to 16 residues. The CDR3 region has the DNA TGTGCCAGCAGTTACCGACAGGGAAGTAGGAAGTATGGCTACACCTTC. Amino acid sequence: CASSYRQGSRKYGYTF.

The chain combines TRBV7-3 with TRBJ2-3; tentatively, D is TRBD2 (5 bases). This CDR3 spans 14 amino acids. CDR1 is SGHTA, CDR2 FQGTGA, per germline. Trimming stripped 3 bases from V and 3 bases from J, with 10 bases between. CDR3: CASSFAGLTDTQYF. The CDR3 DNA follows: TGTGCCAGCAGCTTTGCGGGTTTAACAGATACGCAGTATTTT.

V usage is TRBV7-6 and J usage is TRBJ1-1; D uncertain. V was cut by 1 base and J by 5 bases, with 11 bases left in between. Germline V gene sequence: CDR1 SGHVS, CDR2 FNYEAQ. The CDR3 runs to 14 residues. For the CDR3, the DNA is TGTGCCAGCAGCTTAGGGCTGACGGGGACTGAAGCTTTCTTT. The encoded protein is CASSLGLTGTEAFF.

The chain has TRBV11-2 and TRBJ2-1, with 12 bases aligning to TRBD2. The V gene's germline CDR1 is SGHAT and CDR2 FQNNGV. This CDR3 region has 15 residues. V lost 4 bases and J lost 6; bases outside the gene matches: 4. The CDR3: CASSSLLAGGNEQFF. In DNA form, the CDR3 reads TGTGCCAGCAGCTCTCTACTAGCGGGGGGCAATGAGCAGTTCTTC.

The chain has TRBV5-4 and TRBJ1-1; D unresolved. CDR1 and CDR2 (germline): SGHNT, YYREEE (reference sequence). Trimming cost V 4 bases and J 5 bases, with 9 bases left between them. The CDR3 is made up of 12 amino acids. The CDR3: CASSPVNTEAFF. Written as DNA, the CDR3 is TGTGCCAGCAGCCCCGTAAATACTGAAGCTTTCTTT.

The chain employs TRBV29-1 and TRBJ2-2, with 8 bases fitting TRBD2. Trimming cost V 6 bases and J 7 bases; bases outside gene matches: 7. CDR3 length equals 13 residues. Germline loops: CDR1 SQVTM, CDR2 ANQGSEA. CDR3 region: CSVRTAGGGELFF. CDR3 nucleotide sequence: TGCAGCGTCCGGACTGCGGGGGGCGGGGAGCTGTTTTTT.

This clone has more than one count but fewer than ten. The chain has TRBV7-9 and TRBJ1-1; D unresolved. The germline V and J ends were trimmed by 1 base and 8 bases, with 11 bases remaining between them. The CDR3 length is 13 residues. Germline V lookup: CDR1 SEHNR, CDR2 FQNEAQ (reference sequence). The CDR3 protein is CASSLVEVGEAFF. DNA of the CDR3: TGTGCCAGCAGCTTAGTGGAGGTCGGGGAAGCTTTCTTT.

The DNA of the CDR3 is TGTGCCAGCAGTTACTTCTCCCCGGGGGCTGAAGCTTTCTTT. This encodes CASSYFSPGAEAFF. V gene TRBV6-5 combines with J gene TRBJ1-1; possibly TRBD1 for D (5 bases). The CDR3 has 14 residues. V lost 1 base and J 6 bases, leaving 12 bases between the germline ends. Germline CDR1 MNHEY, CDR2 SVGAGI.

The chain carries TRBV18 and TRBJ1-1, with 7 positions matching TRBD1. This CDR3 has 15 amino acids. Germline CDR1 reads KGHSH; CDR2 reads LQKENI. V gave up 3 bases and J gave up 0 bases; unmatched junction bases: 4. This CDR3 is CASSPGQTVNTEAFF. The DNA of the CDR3 is TGTGCCAGCTCACCGGGACAGACGGTGAACACTGAAGCTTTCTTT.

The rearrangement uses TRBV4-1 and TRBJ2-2; weak D call: TRBD2 (6 bases). Germline V CDR1 and CDR2: MGHRA, YSYEKL. Trimming shortened V by 8 bases and J by 5 bases, and 21 bases separated the two germline ends. The CDR3 length is 16 residues. This chain's CDR3 is CASQSGWGSSTGELFF. The CDR3 coding sequence is TGCGCCAGCCAAAGCGGGTGGGGGAGTTCAACCGGGGAGCTGTTTTTT.

The V and J genes are TRBV5-1 and TRBJ1-2, with 9 bases lining up with TRBD1. This CDR3 spans 17 amino acids. Germline V gene sequence: CDR1 SGHRS, CDR2 YFSETQ. Losses at the gene ends were 0 bases for V and 8 bases for J; bases not matched to a gene: 14. The CDR3 sequence is CASSLEGQGVMGFGYTF. The CDR3 coding sequence is TGCGCCAGCAGCTTGGAGGGACAGGGAGTAATGGGATTCGGCTACACCTTC.

This clone appeared a few times. The chain couples TRBV6-1 to TRBJ1-2; D perhaps matches TRBD1 (5 bases). There are 12 residues in the CDR3. The V end lost 9 bases, the J end lost 7 bases, and 15 bases lay between the germline ends. Germline V gives CDR1 MNHNS, CDR2 SASEGT. The CDR3 here is CAREGPGGGYTF. The CDR3 DNA reads as TGTGCCAGGGAGGGCCCTGGGGGTGGCTACACCTTC.

This clone occurred once. The chain recombines TRBV12-2 with TRBJ1-4; the table gives TRBD1 as D, unverified against the DNA. TRBV12-2 represents a pseudogene. The length of the CDR3 is 15 residues. The CDR3 sequence: CASRLRDRGREKLFF. In DNA, the CDR3 is TGTGCAAGTCGCTTAAGGGACAGGGGGCGTGAAAAACTGTTTTTT.

V usage is TRBV6-5 and J usage is TRBJ1-5; 9 bases are shared with TRBD1. Germline trimming cut 4 bases from V and 7 bases from J; bases unmatched to any gene: 2. This CDR3 contains 13 residues. Germline V gene sequence: CDR1 MNHEY, CDR2 SVGAGI. Here the CDR3 DNA reads TGTGCCAGCAGTTGGGACAGGGAACAGCCCCAGCATTTT. As protein: CASSWDREQPQHF.

The chain carries TRBV5-6 and TRBJ2-7, with D possibly TRBD1 on 6 matching bases. The CDR3 loop spans 14 amino acids. V was pared by 5 bases and J by 6 bases, with 18 bases between. Per the germline V gene, CDR1 is SGHDT and CDR2 is YYEEEE. CDR3: CASSQQGLVGEQYF. The CDR3 DNA sequence: TGTGCCAGCAGTCAGCAGGGGCTGGTCGGCGAGCAGTACTTC.

This clone has just a few counts. The rearrangement uses TRBV7-2 and TRBJ2-1; no reliable D call. V dropped 5 bases and J dropped 6 bases, with 11 bases sitting between them. Germline V gene lookup returns CDR1 SGHTA and CDR2 FQGNSA. The CDR3 length is 13 residues. CDR3 region: CASSPGLLNEQFF. CDR3 nucleotide sequence: TGTGCCAGCAGCCCTGGGCTACTCAATGAGCAGTTCTTC.

The V call is TRBV12-5, the J call TRBJ1-6, with a possible D match to TRBD1 (6 bases). Germline V gene data show CDR1 as LGHNT and CDR2 as FRNRAP. The ends were cut back, 2 bases at V and 0 bases at J, with 14 bases in the middle. This CDR3 spans 18 amino acids. As DNA, the CDR3 is TGTGCTAGTGGTTTGTCACGGGACACCAGCTCCTATAATTCACCCCTCCACTTT. Encoded protein: CASGLSRDTSSYNSPLHF.

This chain joins TRBV10-3 and TRBJ1-6, with TRBD1 matching 9 bases. The CDR3 is 14 amino acids. Losses at the gene ends were 3 bases for V and 7 bases for J; bases not matched to a gene: 1. Germline loops: CDR1 ENHRY, CDR2 SYGVKD. The CDR3, as DNA: TGTGCCATCAGTGAAGGGACAGGGAATTCACCCCTCCACTTT. Residues: CAISEGTGNSPLHF.

V usage is TRBV6-6 and J usage is TRBJ2-1; D gene uncertain. The germline V and J ends were trimmed by 0 bases and 8 bases, with 17 bases remaining between them. This CDR3 is built from 16 residues. Germline V gives CDR1 MNHNY, CDR2 SVGAGI (reference sequence). The CDR3 loop is CASSYSTRLQRDEQFF. The DNA of the CDR3 is TGTGCCAGCAGTTACTCGACGCGACTCCAAAGAGATGAGCAGTTCTTC.

The chain combines TRBV27 with TRBJ2-3; the match to TRBD1 covers 8 bases. Unmatched junction bases numbered 2, after V lost 3 bases and J lost 0 bases. The CDR3 extends over 15 amino acids. Per the germline V gene, CDR1 is MNHEY and CDR2 is SMNVEV (reference sequence). In DNA, the CDR3 is TGTGCCAGCAGTTTCAGGACAGGGAGCACAGATACGCAGTATTTT. It codes for CASSFRTGSTDTQYF.

The chain has TRBV2 and TRBJ2-7, with TRBD1 matching over 7 bases. The germline V gene encodes CDR1 SNHLY and CDR2 FYNNEI. The V and J ends lost 0 bases and 3 bases, in that order; junction bases with no gene match: 2. The CDR3 contains 14 residues. This chain's CDR3 is CASSEASGGYEQYF. CDR3 sequence (DNA): TGTGCCAGCAGTGAAGCATCAGGGGGCTACGAGCAGTACTTC.